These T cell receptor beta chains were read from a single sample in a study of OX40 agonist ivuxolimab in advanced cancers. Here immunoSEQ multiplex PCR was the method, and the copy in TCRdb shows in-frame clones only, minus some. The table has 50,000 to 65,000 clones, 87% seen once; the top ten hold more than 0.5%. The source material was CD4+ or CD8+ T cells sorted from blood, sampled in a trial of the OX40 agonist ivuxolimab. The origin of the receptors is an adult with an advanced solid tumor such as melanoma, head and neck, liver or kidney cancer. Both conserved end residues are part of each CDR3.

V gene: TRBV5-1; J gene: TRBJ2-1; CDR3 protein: CASSRSLYRDEQFF
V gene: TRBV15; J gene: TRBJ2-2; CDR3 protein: CATSRGTSSNTGELFF
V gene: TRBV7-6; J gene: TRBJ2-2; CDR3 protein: CASSLGLADINTGELFF
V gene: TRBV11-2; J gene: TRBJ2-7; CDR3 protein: CASSSLASYEQYF
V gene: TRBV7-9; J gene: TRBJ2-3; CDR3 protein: CASRPPGLAGPLDTQYF
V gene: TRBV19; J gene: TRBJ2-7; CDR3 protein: CASRYRIGYEQYF
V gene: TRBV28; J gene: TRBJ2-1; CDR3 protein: CASSSRQGYYNEQFF
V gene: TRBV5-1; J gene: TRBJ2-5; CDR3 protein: CASSWGYPETQYF
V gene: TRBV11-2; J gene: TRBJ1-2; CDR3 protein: CASSLDVGVGWGYTF
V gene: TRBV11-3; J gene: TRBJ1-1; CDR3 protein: CASSPRRGTEAFF
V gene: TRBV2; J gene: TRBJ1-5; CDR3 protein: CASSELFGNQPQHF
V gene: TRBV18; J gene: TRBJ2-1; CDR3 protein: CASSPSRLAGDNEQFF
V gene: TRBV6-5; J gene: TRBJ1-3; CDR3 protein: CASSYSRSGNTIYF
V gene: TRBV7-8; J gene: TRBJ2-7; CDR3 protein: CASSFLAGGPHEQYF
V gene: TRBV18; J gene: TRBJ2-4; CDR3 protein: CASSRDRDVGIQYF
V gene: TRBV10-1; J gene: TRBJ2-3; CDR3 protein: CASSESEPAGDTQYF
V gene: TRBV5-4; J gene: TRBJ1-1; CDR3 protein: CASSRTMGVAFF
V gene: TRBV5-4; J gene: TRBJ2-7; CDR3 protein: CASSPGLSAEQYF
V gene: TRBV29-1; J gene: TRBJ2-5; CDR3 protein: CSVGTRETQYF
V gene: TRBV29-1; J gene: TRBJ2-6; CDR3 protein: CSVGDSRSGANVLTF
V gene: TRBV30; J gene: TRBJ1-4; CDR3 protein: CAGSGTGDEKLFF
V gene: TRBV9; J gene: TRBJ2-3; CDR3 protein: CASALDFPDTQYF
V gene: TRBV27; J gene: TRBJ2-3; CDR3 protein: CASSLSRQFTDTQYF
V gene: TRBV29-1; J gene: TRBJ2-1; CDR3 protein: CSVERGLYNEQFF
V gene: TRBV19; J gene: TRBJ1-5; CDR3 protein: CASSYGRVNQPQHF
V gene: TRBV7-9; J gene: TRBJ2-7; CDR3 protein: CASSPTGQGASYEQYF
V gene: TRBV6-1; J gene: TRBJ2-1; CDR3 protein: CASSESSPYNEQFF
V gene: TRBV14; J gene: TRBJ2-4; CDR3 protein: CASSQAGVGLGIQYF
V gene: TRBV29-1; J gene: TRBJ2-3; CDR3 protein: CSVEDASSNRQGPTDTQYF
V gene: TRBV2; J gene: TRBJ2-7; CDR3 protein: CASRVGTYEQYF
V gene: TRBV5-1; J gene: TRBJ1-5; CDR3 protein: CASSLSGTPQHF
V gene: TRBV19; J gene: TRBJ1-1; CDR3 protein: CASSIKGARTEAFF
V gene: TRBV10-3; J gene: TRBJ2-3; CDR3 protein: CAISGDGTQYF
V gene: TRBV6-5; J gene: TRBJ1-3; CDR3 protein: CARSFISGNTIYF
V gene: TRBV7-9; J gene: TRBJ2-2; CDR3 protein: CASSLRAEGGELFF
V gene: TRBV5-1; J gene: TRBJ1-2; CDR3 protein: CASSPGLRGSYGYTF
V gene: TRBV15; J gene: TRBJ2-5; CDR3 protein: CATSTRQGRETQYF
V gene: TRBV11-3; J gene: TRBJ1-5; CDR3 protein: CASSWDSNQPQHF
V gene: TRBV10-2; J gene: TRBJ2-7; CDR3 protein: CASSPRYEQYF
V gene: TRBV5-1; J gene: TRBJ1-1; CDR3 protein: CASSFLGGDTEAFF
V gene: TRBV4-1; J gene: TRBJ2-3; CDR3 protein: CASNRHQRESTDTQYF
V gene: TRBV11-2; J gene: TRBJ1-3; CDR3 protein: CASSFTPTEVGNTIYF
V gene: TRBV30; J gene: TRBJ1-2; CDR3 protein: CAWSPNAGDYGYTF
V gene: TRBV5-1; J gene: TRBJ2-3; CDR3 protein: CASSTGAGPTDTQYF
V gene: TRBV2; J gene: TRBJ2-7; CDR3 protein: CASSRQGNEQYF
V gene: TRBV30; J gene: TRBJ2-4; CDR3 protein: CAWSANSIGGAAKNIQYF
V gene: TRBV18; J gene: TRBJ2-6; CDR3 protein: CASSRTTGDLPSGANVLTF
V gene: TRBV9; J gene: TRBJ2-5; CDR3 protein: CASSLSGHPQETQYF
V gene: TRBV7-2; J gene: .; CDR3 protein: CASSLTSGGSYEQYF
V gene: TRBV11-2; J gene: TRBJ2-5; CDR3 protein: CASSPKGGAGETQYF
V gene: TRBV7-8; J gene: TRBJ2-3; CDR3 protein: CASSPSGALTDTQYF
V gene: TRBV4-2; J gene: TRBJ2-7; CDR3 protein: CASSQPGLAVYEQYF
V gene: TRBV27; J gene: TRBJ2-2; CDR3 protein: CASTRVNTGELFF
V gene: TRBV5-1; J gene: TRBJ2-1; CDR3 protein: CASSLAHNEQFF
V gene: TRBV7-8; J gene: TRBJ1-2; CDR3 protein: CASSLVPAGKHYGYTF
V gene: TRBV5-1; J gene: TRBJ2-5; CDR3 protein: CASSRIAGSMETQYF
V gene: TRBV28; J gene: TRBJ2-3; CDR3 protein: CASSTARGVTQYF